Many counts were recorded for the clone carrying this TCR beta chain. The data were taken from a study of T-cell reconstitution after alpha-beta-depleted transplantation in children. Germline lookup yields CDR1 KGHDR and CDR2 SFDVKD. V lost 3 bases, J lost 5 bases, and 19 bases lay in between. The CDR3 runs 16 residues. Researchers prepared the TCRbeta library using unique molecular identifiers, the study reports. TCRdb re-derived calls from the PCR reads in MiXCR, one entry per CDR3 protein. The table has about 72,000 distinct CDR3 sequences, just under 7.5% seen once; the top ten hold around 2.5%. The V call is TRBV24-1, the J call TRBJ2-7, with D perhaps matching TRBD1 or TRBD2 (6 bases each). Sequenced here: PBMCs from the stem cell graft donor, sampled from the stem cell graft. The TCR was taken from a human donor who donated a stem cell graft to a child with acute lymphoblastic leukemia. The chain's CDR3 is CATSDSRQEGFHEQYF. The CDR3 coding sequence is TGTGCCACCAGTGATAGCCGACAGGAGGGCTTCCACGAGCAGTACTTC.